This T cell receptor beta chain is from a study of control samples from healthy donors and cancer patients. Sequenced by immunoSEQ multiplex PCR; TCRdb stores in-frame clones only, minus some. The data show approximately 150,000 clones, roughly 93% seen once. CDR3 length equals 16 residues. Per the germline V gene, CDR1 is SGHTA and CDR2 is FQGNSA. V shed 2 bases and J 9 bases; nucleotides not matched to a gene: 12. The receptor was derived from a young man in good health. Input material: blood. The V call is TRBV7-2, the J call TRBJ2-1; 8 bases align to TRBD1. The CDR3 sequence is CASSLSPGTGLGEQFF. CDR3 DNA sequence: TGTGCCAGCAGCTTAAGTCCCGGGACAGGATTGGGTGAGCAGTTCTTC.